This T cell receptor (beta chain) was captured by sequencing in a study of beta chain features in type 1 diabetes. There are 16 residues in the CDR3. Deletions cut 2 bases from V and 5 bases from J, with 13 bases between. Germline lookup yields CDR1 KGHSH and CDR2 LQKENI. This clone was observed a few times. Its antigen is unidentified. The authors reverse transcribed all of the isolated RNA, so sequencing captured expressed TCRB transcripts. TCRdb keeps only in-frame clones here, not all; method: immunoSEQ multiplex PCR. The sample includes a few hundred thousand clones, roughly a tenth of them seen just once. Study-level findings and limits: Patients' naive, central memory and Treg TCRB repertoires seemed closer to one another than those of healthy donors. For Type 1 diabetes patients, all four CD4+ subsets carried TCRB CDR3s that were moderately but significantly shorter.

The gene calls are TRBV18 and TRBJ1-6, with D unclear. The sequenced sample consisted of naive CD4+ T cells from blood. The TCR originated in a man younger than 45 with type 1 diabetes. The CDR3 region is CASSPNSGTDNSPLHF. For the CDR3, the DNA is TGTGCCAGCTCACCAAATTCCGGTACTGATAATTCACCCCTCCACTTT.